This TCR beta chain originates from a study of T cells after yellow fever vaccination. Each CDR3 protein gets one entry after TCRdb re-called the 5' RACE reads with MiXCR. The table shows tens of thousands of distinct CDR3 sequences, with more than 5.5% occurring only once. This clonotype was seen ten or more times. The germline V gene has CDR1 SGDLS and CDR2 YYNGEE. The CDR3 consists of 15 residues. V lost 7 bases to trimming and J lost 3 bases, with 19 bases between them. This chain joins TRBV9 and TRBJ2-5; tentative D call: TRBD2 (5 bases). The sample in question was CD8+ T cells sorted from PBMCs, obtained 5 to 6 days after the first yellow fever vaccination. The receptor was derived from a man younger than 35 who received the YFV17D yellow fever vaccine. In DNA form, the CDR3 reads TGTGCCAGCGTAGAGGATTGGGGAGCGAAAGAGACCCAGTACTTC. The encoded protein is CASVEDWGAKETQYF.